This T cell receptor (beta chain) was sequenced during a study of T cell responses to AZD1222 COVID-19 vaccine. Libraries were prepared by immunoSEQ multiplex PCR; TCRdb keeps only in-frame clonotypes and omits some of them. The sample includes approximately 130,000 clones, approximately 93% of them seen just once. This CDR3 contains 16 residues. Germline V CDR1 and CDR2: SGHAT, FQNNGV. Losses at the gene ends were 4 bases for V and 2 bases for J; bases not matched to a gene: 9. The chain has TRBV11-2 and TRBJ1-1; 8 bases line up with TRBD1. The sequence derives from an adult in good health. The sample here was peripheral blood, taken on day 0 of AZD1222 vaccination. CDR3 DNA sequence: TGTGCCAGCAGCTCACTCAGGGGGCTGGGAAACACTGAAGCTTTCTTT. Its translation: CASSSLRGLGNTEAFF.